The rows below give T cell receptor beta chains drawn from one sample of a study of monozygotic twins with cystic fibrosis. Clones were read by immunoSEQ multiplex PCR, and TCRdb kept only the in-frame ones, dropping some. The table includes 32,000 or so clones, 92% detected once. Sequenced: blood. Receptor source: a girl aged 2 to 10 with cystic fibrosis. Both conserved end residues are part of each CDR3. D genes are given only for firm matches. Clone size, where shown, is once, few, many, or a class for clones that have expanded.

TRBJ2-7 | TRBV28 | - | - | CASSSETSQGTYEQYF | TGTGCCAGCAGTTCCGAGACTAGCCAGGGGACCTACGAGCAGTACTTC
TRBJ2-1 | TRBV5-5 | - | - | CASSGRGSYNEQFF | TGTGCCAGCAGCGGAAGGGGCTCCTACAATGAGCAGTTCTTC
TRBJ2-7 | TRBV5-4 | once | TRBD2 | CASSLAGLAPNWKYF | TGTGCCAGCAGCTTGGCTGGACTAGCGCCAAACTGGAAGTACTTC
TRBJ1-6 | TRBV6-1 | - | - | CASHPAGTLYSPLHF | TGTGCCAGCCATCCTGCCGGGACACTCTATTCACCCCTCCACTTT
TRBJ2-3 | TRBV7-2 | - | TRBD2 | CASSLKGSSGYTDTQYF | TGTGCCAGCAGCTTAAAGGGTTCTAGCGGATACACAGATACGCAGTATTTT
TRBJ2-7 | TRBV5-4 | - | TRBD1 | CASSLAGQGGYEQYF | TGTGCCAGCAGCTTGGCGGGACAGGGGGGCTACGAGCAGTACTTC
TRBJ2-1 | TRBV25-1 | - | - | CASYSGYNEQFF | TGTGCCAGCTATAGCGGCTACAATGAGCAGTTCTTC
TRBJ1-1 | TRBV9 | - | - | CASSVLWVGTEAFF | TGTGCCAGCAGTGTCCTCTGGGTAGGGACTGAAGCTTTCTTT
TRBJ2-2 | TRBV19 | - | - | CASSGQPATGELFF | TGTGCCAGTAGTGGACAGCCGGCCACCGGGGAGCTGTTTTTT
TRBJ2-1 | TRBV7-9 | - | TRBD2 | CASSWDYEEQFF | TGTGCCAGCAGCTGGGACTACGAGGAGCAGTTCTTC
TRBJ1-3 | TRBV28 | - | - | CASSLGNRNTIYF | TGTGCCAGCAGTTTGGGTAATAGAAACACCATATATTTT
TRBJ2-1 | TRBV7-9 | - | TRBD1 | CAQGTGGSSSYNEQFF | TGTGCCCAGGGAACAGGGGGCTCAAGCTCCTACAATGAGCAGTTCTTC
TRBJ2-1 | TRBV5-1 | - | - | CASSPPVAGPESEQFF | TGCGCCAGCAGCCCCCCGGTCGCTGGGCCGGAGAGTGAGCAGTTCTTC
TRBJ1-1 | TRBV6-5 | - | - | CASSYRNTEAFF | TGTGCCAGCAGTTACAGAAACACTGAAGCTTTCTTT
TRBJ1-6 | TRBV5-1 | - | TRBD1 | CASSFGQENSPLHF | TGCGCCAGCAGCTTCGGACAGGAGAATTCACCCCTCCACTTT
TRBJ2-5 | TRBV29-1 | - | - | CSGSAGQETQYF | TGCAGCGGGTCCGCGGGGCAAGAGACCCAGTACTTC
TRBJ2-5 | TRBV7-9 | - | TRBD2 | CASSFRRGSGRAKETQYF | TGTGCCAGCAGCTTTCGAAGGGGGAGCGGGAGGGCTAAGGAGACCCAGTACTTC
TRBJ2-1 | TRBV21-1 | - | - | CASPRDSAYNEQFF | TGTGCCAGCCCCCGGGACAGTGCCTACAATGAGCAGTTCTTC
TRBJ1-3 | TRBV2 | - | - | CASRGRDGNTIYF | TGTGCCAGCAGGGGTAGGGATGGAAACACCATATATTTT
TRBJ2-1 | TRBV6-1 | - | - | CASSELWGGNEQFF | TGTGCCAGCAGTGAATTGTGGGGCGGCAATGAGCAGTTCTTC
TRBJ2-5 | TRBV19 | few | TRBD1 | CASSPFPGGTQYF | TGTGCCAGTAGTCCATTCCCAGGGGGAACCCAGTACTTC
TRBJ1-4 | TRBV9 | - | - | CASSARTATNEKLFF | TGTGCCAGCAGCGCGCGGACAGCTACAAATGAAAAACTGTTTTTT
TRBJ1-2 | TRBV18 | - | - | CASSLQGPYGYTF | TGTGCCAGCTCATTACAGGGACCCTATGGCTACACCTTC
TRBJ1-1 | TRBV28 | - | - | CASMEGIRMAFF | TGTGCCAGCATGGAAGGGATTCGGATGGCTTTCTTT
TRBJ1-1 | TRBV6-5 | few | - | CASSYSSGLDNEAFF | TGTGCCAGCAGTTACTCGTCCGGGCTGGACAACGAAGCTTTCTTT
TRBJ2-1 | TRBV10-3 | - | TRBD2 | CAISEGGLSSGTYNEQFF | TGTGCCATCAGTGAGGGCGGATTATCTAGCGGGACCTACAATGAGCAGTTCTTC
TRBJ1-5 | TRBV27 | - | - | CASSLGSNQPQHF | TGTGCCAGCAGTTTGGGTAGCAATCAGCCCCAGCATTTT
TRBJ2-5 | TRBV27 | - | TRBD1 | CASSTRQGGGQQETQYF | TGTGCCAGCAGTACAAGACAGGGTGGTGGCCAACAAGAGACCCAGTACTTC
TRBJ1-2 | TRBV30 | - | - | CAWSRHRTNYGYTF | TGTGCCTGGAGTCGACATAGAACTAACTATGGCTACACCTTC
TRBJ1-6 | TRBV5-6 | - | TRBD1 | CASSWGQGAKGSPLHF | TGTGCCAGCAGCTGGGGACAGGGGGCGAAGGGTTCACCCCTCCACTTT
TRBJ2-1 | TRBV12-5 | - | TRBD1 | CASGLISGGFYNEQFF | TGTGCTAGTGGTTTGATTTCAGGGGGCTTCTACAATGAGCAGTTCTTC